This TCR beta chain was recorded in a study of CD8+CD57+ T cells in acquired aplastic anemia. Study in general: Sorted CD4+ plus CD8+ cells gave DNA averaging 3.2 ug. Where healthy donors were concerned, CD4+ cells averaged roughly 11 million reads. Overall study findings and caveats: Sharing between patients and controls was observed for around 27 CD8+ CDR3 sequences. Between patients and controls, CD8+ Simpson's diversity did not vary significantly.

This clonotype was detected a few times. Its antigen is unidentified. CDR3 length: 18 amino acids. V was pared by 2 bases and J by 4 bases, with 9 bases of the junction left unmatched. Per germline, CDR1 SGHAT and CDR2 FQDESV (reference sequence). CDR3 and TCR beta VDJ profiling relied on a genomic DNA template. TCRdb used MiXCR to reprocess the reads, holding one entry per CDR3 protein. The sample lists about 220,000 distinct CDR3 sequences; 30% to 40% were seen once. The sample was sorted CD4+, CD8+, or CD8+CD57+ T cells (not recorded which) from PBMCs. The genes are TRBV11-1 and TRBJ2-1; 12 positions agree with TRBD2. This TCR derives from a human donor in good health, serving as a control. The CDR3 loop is CASSLNLLAGGPYNEQFF. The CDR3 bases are TGTGCCAGCAGCTTAAATTTACTAGCGGGAGGCCCGTACAATGAGCAGTTCTTC.